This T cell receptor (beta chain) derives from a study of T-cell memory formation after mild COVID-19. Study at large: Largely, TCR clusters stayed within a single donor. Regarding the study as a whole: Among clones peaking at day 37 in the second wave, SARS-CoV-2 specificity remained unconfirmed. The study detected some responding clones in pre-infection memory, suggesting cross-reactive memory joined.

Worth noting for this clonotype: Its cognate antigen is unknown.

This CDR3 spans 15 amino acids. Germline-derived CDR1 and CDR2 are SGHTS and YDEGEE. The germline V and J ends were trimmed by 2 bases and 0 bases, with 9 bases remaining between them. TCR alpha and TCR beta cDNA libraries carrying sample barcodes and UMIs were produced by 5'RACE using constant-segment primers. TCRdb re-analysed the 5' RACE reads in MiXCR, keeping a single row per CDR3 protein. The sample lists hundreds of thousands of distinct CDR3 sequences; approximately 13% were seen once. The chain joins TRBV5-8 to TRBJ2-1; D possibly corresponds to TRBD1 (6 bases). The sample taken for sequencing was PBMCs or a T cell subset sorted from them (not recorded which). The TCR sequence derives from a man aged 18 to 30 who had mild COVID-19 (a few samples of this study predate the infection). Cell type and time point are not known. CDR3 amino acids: CASSLWGRSYNEQFF. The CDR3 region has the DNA TGTGCCAGCAGCTTATGGGGGCGCTCCTACAATGAGCAGTTCTTC. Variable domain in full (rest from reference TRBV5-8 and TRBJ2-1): EAGVTQSPTHLIKTRGQQATLRCSPISGHTSVYWYQQALGLGLQFLLWYDEGEERNRGNFPPRFSGRQFPNYSSELNVNALELEDSALYLCASSLWGRSYNEQFFGPGTRLTVL.